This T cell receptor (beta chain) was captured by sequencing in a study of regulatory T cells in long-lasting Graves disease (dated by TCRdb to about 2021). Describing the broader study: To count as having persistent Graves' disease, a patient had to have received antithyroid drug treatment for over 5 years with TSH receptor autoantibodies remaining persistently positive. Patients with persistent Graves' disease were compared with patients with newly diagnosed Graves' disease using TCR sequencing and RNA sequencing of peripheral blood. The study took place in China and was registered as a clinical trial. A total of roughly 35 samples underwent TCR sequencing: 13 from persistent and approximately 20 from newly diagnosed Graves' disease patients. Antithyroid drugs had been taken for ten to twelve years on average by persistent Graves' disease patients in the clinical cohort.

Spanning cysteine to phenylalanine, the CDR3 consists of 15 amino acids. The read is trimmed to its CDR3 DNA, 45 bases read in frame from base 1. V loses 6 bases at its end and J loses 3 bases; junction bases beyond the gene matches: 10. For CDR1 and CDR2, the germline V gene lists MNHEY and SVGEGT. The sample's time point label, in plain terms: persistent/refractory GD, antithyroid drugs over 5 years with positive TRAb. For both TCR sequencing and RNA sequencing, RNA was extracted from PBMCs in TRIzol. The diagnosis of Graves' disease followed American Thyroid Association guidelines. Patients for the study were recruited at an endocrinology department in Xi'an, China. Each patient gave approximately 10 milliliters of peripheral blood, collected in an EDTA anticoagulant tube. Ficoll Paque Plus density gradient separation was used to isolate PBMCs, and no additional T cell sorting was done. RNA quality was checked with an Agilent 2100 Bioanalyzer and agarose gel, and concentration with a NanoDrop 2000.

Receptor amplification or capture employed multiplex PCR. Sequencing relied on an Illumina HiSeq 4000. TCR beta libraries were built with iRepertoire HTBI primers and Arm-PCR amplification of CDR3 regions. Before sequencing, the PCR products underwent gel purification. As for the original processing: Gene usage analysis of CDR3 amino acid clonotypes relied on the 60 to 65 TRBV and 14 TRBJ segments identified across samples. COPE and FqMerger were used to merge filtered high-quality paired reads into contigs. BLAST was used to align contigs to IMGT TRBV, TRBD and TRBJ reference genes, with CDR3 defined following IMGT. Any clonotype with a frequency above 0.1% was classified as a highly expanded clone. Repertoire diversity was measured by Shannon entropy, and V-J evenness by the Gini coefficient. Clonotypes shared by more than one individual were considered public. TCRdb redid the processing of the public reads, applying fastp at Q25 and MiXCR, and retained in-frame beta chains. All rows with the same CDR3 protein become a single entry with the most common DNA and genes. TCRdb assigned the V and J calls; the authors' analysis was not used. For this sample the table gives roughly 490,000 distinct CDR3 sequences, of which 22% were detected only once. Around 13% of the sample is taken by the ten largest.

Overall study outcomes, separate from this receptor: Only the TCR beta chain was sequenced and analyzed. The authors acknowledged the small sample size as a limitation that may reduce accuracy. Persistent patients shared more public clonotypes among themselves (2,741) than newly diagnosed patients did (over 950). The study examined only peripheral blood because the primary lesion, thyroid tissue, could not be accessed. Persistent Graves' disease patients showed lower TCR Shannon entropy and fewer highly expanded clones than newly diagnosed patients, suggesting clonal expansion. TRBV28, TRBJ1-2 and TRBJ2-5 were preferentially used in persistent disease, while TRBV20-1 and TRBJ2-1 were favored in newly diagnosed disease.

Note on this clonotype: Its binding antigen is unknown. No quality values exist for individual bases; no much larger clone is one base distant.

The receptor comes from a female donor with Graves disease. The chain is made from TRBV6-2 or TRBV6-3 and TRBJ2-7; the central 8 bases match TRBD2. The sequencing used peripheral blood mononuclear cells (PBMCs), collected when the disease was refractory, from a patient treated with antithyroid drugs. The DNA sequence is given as TGTGCCAGCAGCCATAGCGGGACCTATGACTACGAGCAGTACTTC. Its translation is CASSHSGTYDYEQYF.